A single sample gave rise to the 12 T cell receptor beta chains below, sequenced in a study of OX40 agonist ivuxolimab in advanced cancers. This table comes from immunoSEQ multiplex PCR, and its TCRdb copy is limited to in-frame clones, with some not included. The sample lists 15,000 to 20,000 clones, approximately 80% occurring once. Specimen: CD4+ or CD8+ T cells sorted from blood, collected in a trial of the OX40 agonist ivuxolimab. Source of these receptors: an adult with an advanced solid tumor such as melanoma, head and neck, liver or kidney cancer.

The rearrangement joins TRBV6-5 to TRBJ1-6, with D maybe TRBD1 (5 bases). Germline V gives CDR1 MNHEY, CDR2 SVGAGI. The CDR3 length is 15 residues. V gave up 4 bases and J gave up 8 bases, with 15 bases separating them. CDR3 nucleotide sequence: TGTGCCAGCAGTTTTCGAAGGGGTGAACATTCACCCCTCCACTTT. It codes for CASSFRRGEHSPLHF.

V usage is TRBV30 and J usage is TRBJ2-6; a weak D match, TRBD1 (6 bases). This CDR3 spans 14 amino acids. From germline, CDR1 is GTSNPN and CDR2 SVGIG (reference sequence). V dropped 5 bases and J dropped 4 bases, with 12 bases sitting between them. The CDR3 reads CAWATGIGANVLTF. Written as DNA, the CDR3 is TGTGCCTGGGCTACAGGGATAGGGGCCAACGTCCTGACTTTC.

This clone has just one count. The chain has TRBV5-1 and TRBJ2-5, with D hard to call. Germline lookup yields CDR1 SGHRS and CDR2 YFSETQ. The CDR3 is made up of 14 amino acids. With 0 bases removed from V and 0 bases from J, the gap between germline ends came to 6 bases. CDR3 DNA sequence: TGCGCCAGCAGCTTGGAAGCGTACCAAGAGACCCAGTACTTC. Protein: CASSLEAYQETQYF.

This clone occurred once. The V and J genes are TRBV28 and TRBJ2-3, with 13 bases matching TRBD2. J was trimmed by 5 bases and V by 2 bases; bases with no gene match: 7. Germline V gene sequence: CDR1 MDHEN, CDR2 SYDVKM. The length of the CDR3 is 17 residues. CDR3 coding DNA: TGTGCCAGCAGTTTACAACTAGCGGGAGGGCGGAGAGATACGCAGTATTTT. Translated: CASSLQLAGGRRDTQYF. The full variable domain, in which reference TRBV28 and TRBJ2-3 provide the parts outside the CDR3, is DVKVTQSSRYLVKRTGEKVFLECVQDMDHENMFWYRQDPGLGLRLIYFSYDVKMKEKGDIPEGYSVSREKKERFSLILESASTNQTSMYLCASSLQLAGGRRDTQYFGPGTRLTVL.

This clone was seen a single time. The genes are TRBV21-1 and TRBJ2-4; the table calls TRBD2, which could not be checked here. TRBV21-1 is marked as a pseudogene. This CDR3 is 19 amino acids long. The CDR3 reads CASSIVQVFSKLAKNIQYF. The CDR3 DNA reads TGTGCCAGCAGCATAGTTCAAGTGTTCTCGAAACTAGCCAAAAACATTCAGTACTTC.

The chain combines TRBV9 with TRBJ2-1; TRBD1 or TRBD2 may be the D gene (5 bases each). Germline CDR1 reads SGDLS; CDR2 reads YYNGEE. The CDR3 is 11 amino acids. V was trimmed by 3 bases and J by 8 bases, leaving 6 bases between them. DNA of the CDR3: TGTGCCAGCAGCGCGGGGCATGAGCAGTTCTTC. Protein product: CASSAGHEQFF.

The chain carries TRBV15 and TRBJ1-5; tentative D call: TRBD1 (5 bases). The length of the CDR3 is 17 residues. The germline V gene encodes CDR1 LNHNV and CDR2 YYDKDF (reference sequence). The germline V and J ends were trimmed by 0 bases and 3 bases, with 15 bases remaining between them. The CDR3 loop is CATSRDMTQGSNQPQHF. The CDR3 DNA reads TGTGCCACCAGCAGAGATATGACTCAGGGCTCCAATCAGCCCCAGCATTTT.

CDR3 DNA sequence: TGTGCCAGCAGCGCGACAGCGCAAGAGACCCAGTACTTC. Translated, it gives CASSATAQETQYF. V usage is TRBV9 and J usage is TRBJ2-5, with D perhaps matching TRBD1 (5 bases). The germline gives CDR1 SGDLS, CDR2 YYNGEE. Trimming took off 3 bases at V and 2 bases at J, with 8 bases between the two ends. The CDR3 consists of 13 residues.

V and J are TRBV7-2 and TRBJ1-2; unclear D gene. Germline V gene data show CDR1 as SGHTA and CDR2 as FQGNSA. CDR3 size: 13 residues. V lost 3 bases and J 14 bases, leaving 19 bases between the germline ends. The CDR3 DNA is TGTGCCAGCAGCTTTCCCCTGGTCTATGGCTTTACCTTC. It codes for CASSFPLVYGFTF.

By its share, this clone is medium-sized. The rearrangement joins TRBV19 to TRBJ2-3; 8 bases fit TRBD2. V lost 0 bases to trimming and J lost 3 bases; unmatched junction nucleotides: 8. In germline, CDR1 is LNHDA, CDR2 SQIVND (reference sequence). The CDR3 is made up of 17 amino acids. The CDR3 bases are TGTGCCAGTAGTATAGATCTCAGCGGGAGAGGTACAGATACGCAGTATTTT. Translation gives CASSIDLSGRGTDTQYF.

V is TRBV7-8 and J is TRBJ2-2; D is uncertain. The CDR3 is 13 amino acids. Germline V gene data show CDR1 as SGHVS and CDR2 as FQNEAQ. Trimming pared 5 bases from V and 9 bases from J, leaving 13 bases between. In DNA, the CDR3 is TGTGCCAGCAGCCAACCACTGAAATGGGAGCTGTTTTTT. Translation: CASSQPLKWELFF.

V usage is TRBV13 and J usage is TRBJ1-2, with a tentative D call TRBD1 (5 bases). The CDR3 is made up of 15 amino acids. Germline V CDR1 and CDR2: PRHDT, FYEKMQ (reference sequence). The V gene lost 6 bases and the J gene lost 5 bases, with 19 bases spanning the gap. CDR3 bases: TGTGCCAGCAGTATCAGTCCTCCAGGGTTGTATGGCTACACCTTC. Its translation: CASSISPPGLYGYTF.